This entry lists 11 T cell receptor beta chains sequenced from one sample in a study of blood T cell repertoires in COVID-19. Some clones are missing from TCRdb's copy, which holds only in-frame ones; the method was immunoSEQ multiplex PCR. The table records over 40,000 clones, 80% to 90% of them present only once. Sequencing used peripheral blood. These receptors came from a woman of 80 years or more with acute or convalescent COVID-19.

The chain joins TRBV7-9 to TRBJ1-2; 9 bases line up with TRBD1. This CDR3 contains 14 residues. V shed 5 bases and J 5 bases; nucleotides not matched to a gene: 6. Germline V gene data show CDR1 as SEHNR and CDR2 as FQNEAQ (reference sequence). The CDR3 DNA sequence: TGTGCCAGCAGCCCCGGGACAGGGTTGTATGGCTACACCTTC. Translating it yields CASSPGTGLYGYTF.

The CDR3 DNA sequence: TGCGCCAGCAGCTTGATCCCCGGGACATTAAATGGCTACACCTTC. Amino acids: CASSLIPGTLNGYTF. This chain joins TRBV5-1 and TRBJ1-2, with D possibly being TRBD1 (6 bases). The CDR3 contains 15 residues. Between the trimmed V and J ends, which lost 1 base and 6 bases, there was a span of 16 bases. Germline CDR1 and CDR2: SGHRS and YFSETQ.

The chain carries TRBV3-1 (or the pseudogene TRBV3-2) and TRBJ1-1, with D unresolved. Germline V gene sequence: CDR1 LGHDT, CDR2 YNNKEL (reference sequence). V lost 1 base, J lost 1 base, and 4 bases lay in between. This CDR3 is built from 13 residues. This CDR3 reads CASSQGGNTEAFF. The CDR3 bases are TGTGCCAGCAGCCAAGGAGGGAACACTGAAGCTTTCTTT.

The CDR3 DNA is TGTGCCAGCAGTGGACTAGCGGGGGGCACAGATACGCAGTATTTT. Amino acids: CASSGLAGGTDTQYF. The genes are TRBV3-1 (or the pseudogene TRBV3-2) and TRBJ2-3; 13 bases map to TRBD2. This CDR3 is built from 15 residues. Per the germline V gene, CDR1 is LGHDT and CDR2 is YNNKEL (reference sequence). The V and J ends lost 6 bases and 1 base, in that order; junction bases with no gene match: 1.

The chain couples TRBV18 to TRBJ1-1, with unresolved D. Germline CDR1 and CDR2: KGHSH and LQKENI. The CDR3 contains 13 residues. V lost 2 bases and J lost 10, with 14 bases in between. CDR3 DNA: TGTGCCAGCTCACCAAATGAGGGTATGACAGCTTTCTTT. Translation gives CASSPNEGMTAFF.

The V call is TRBV9, the J call TRBJ2-5; TRBD1 matches at 8 bases. V lost 4 bases to trimming and J lost 5 bases; unmatched junction nucleotides: 13. The germline V gene encodes CDR1 SGDLS and CDR2 YYNGEE. The CDR3 runs 16 residues. CDR3 in amino acids: CASSPRGQGSGETQYF. DNA for the CDR3: TGTGCCAGCAGCCCCCGTGGACAGGGATCAGGGGAGACCCAGTACTTC.

The V and J genes are TRBV4-2 and TRBJ2-1; 9 bases are a match to TRBD1. Losses at the gene ends were 3 bases for V and 6 bases for J; bases not matched to a gene: 3. The CDR3 covers 14 residues. CDR1 is LGHNA, CDR2 YNFKEQ, per germline. CDR3 protein: CASSQGTGSNEQFF. The CDR3 region has the DNA TGTGCCAGCAGCCAGGGGACAGGGTCCAATGAGCAGTTCTTC.

The chain is built from TRBV6-2 or TRBV6-3 and TRBJ2-7; 9 bases are a match to TRBD2. Per germline, CDR1 MNHEY and CDR2 SVGEGT. This CDR3 has 15 residues. After removal of 2 bases from V and 2 bases from J, the junction contained 4 bases not matched to a gene. The CDR3 nucleotides are TGTGCCAGCAGTTACGATGCGGGGGGGACCTACGAGCAGTACTTC. Translation gives CASSYDAGGTYEQYF.

This clone has only a few counts. The chain employs TRBV11-2 and TRBJ1-2, with TRBD1 matching 8 bases. The germline V gene encodes CDR1 SGHAT and CDR2 FQNNGV. This CDR3 spans 16 amino acids. The V and J ends lost 7 bases and 3 bases, in that order; junction bases with no gene match: 13. This CDR3 reads CASNPLRGRTDYGYTF. CDR3 bases: TGTGCCAGCAACCCCCTCAGGGGGCGTACTGACTATGGCTACACCTTC.

The chain recombines TRBV6-5 with TRBJ2-7; TRBD1 aligns across 7 bases. Unmatched junction bases numbered 10, after V lost 5 bases and J lost 3 bases. The CDR3 sequence is 15 residues long. Germline V gives CDR1 MNHEY, CDR2 SVGAGI. Written as DNA, the CDR3 is TGTGCCAGCAGTACCCGGACAGGTACTGGCTACGAGCAGTACTTC. Its translation is CASSTRTGTGYEQYF.

This clone was recorded a few times. This chain connects TRBV15 to TRBJ1-5; no clear D. The CDR3 is 16 residues long. V was pared by 3 bases and J by 6 bases, with 18 bases between. CDR1 is LNHNV and CDR2 is YYDKDF in the germline V gene (reference sequence). CDR3 sequence (DNA): TGTGCCACCAGCAGGGCTTTGGGAGGGAGCGGTCAGCCCCAGCATTTT. Amino acids: CATSRALGGSGQPQHF.